This T cell receptor (beta chain) was sequenced for a study of shared clonotypes between healthy human individuals. Donors, healthy HIV-negative adults, lacked recent acute infections or vaccinations. The V gene's germline CDR1 is MGHRA and CDR2 YSYEKL. J lost 3 bases, V lost 0 bases, and 12 bases had no gene match. The CDR3 covers 19 residues. Each PCR replicate run on unsorted PBMC took in around 300 ng DNA, tens of thousands of T cell genomes. What was sequenced on ten immunoSEQ deep assay plates was unsorted PBMC DNA. Assay: immunoSEQ multiplex PCR; the TCRdb copy retains only in-frame clones and omits some. The sample contains about half a million clones, approximately 82% of which appear only once. Whole-study results and caveats: With few donors, the genetic and exposure-history diversity represented was limited.

Of note for this clone: The antigen is unknown.

The chain couples TRBV4-1 to TRBJ2-2; 8 bases match TRBD2. Sequenced input: PBMCs. This TCR came from a woman in her 40s in good health. Some clones in this sample may be carry-over from other donors' samples. CDR3 in DNA: TGCGCCAGCAGCCAAGAAAGCGGGAGCCACCCCGGGGACACCGGGGAGCTGTTTTTT. This codes for CASSQESGSHPGDTGELFF.